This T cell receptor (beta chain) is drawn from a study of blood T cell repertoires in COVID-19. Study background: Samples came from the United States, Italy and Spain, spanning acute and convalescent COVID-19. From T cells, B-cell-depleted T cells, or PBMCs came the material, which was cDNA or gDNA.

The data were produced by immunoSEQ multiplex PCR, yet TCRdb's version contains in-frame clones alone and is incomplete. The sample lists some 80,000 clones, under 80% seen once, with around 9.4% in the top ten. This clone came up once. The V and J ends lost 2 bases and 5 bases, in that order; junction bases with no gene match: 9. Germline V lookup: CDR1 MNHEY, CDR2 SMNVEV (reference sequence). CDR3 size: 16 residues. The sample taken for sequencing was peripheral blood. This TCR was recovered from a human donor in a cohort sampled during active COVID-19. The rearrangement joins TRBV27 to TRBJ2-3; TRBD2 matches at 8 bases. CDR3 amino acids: CASSLRAGVVRDTQYF. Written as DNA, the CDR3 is TGTGCCAGCAGTTTAAGAGCGGGGGTAGTGAGAGATACGCAGTATTTT.